These 7 T cell receptor beta chains were sequenced from one sample in a study of T cell repertoires in cytomegalovirus infection. A single record per CDR3 protein comes from TCRdb applying MiXCR to the reads. The table includes 650,000 to 900,000 distinct CDR3 sequences, roughly 28% detected once. These receptors are not linked to any known antigen. The sequenced sample was cultured CD8+ T cells from PBMCs, obtained from culture after CMV antigen stimulation. The receptor source for this set is a human donor in good health (CMV status not recorded). Some clones in this sample may be carry-over from other donors' samples.

This clonotype has only a few counts. The chain joins TRBV7-6 to TRBJ2-3; D ambiguous. CDR1 is SGHVS and CDR2 is FNYEAQ in the germline V gene. The V gene lost 1 base and the J gene lost 2 bases, with 10 bases spanning the gap. The length of the CDR3 is 15 residues. The CDR3 nucleotides read TGTGCCAGCAGCTTAGGACACGCTCTCACAGATACGCAGTATTTT. This encodes CASSLGHALTDTQYF. Based on the CDR3 plus reference TRBV7-6 and TRBJ2-3, the full variable domain is GAGVSQSPRYKVTKRGQDVALRCDPISGHVSLYWYRQALGQGPEFLTYFNYEAQQDKSGLPNDRFSAERPEGSISTLTIQRTEQRDSAMYRCASSLGHALTDTQYFGPGTRLTVL.

This clonotype was observed at least ten times. V gene TRBV19 combines with J gene TRBJ2-1; 7 bases agree with TRBD2. The CDR3 runs to 17 residues. CDR1 is LNHDA and CDR2 is SQIVND in the germline V gene (reference sequence). V lost 5 bases to trimming and J lost 7 bases; unmatched junction nucleotides: 17. CDR3 region: CASSLLYRLAAPNEQFF. The CDR3 DNA follows: TGTGCCAGTAGTCTACTCTATCGACTAGCCGCTCCGAATGAGCAGTTCTTC. Combining the CDR3 with reference TRBV19 and TRBJ2-1 gives the whole variable domain DGGITQSPKYLFRKEGQNVTLSCEQNLNHDAMYWYRQDPGQGLRLIYYSQIVNDFQKGDIAEGYSVSREKKESFPLTVTSAQKNPTAFYLCASSLLYRLAAPNEQFFGPGTRLTVL.

The V gene is TRBV4-3, the J gene TRBJ1-2; D not resolved. V was pared by 1 base and J by 5 bases, with 11 bases between. This CDR3 has 14 residues. The germline V gene encodes CDR1 LGHNA and CDR2 YSLEER. CDR3 DNA: TGCGCCAGCAGCCAAGGAAACGGTAGATATGGCTACACCTTC. This gives the protein CASSQGNGRYGYTF.

This chain joins TRBV20-1 and TRBJ2-2; unclear D gene. The CDR3 loop spans 15 amino acids. V was trimmed by 1 base and J by 3 bases, leaving 12 bases between them. Per the germline V gene, CDR1 is DFQATT and CDR2 is SNEGSKA (reference sequence). The CDR3 here is CSARGYGRYTGELFF. The DNA of the CDR3 is TGCAGTGCTAGAGGGTACGGCCGCTACACCGGGGAGCTGTTTTTT.

This clonotype was detected a few times. This chain joins TRBV6-1 and TRBJ1-4; D call uncertain. This CDR3 is 16 amino acids long. Between the trimmed V and J ends, which lost 3 bases and 8 bases, there was a span of 19 bases. Germline-derived CDR1 and CDR2 are MNHNS and SASEGT. Here the CDR3 reads CASSDYGSSFGEKLFF. The CDR3 DNA is TGTGCCAGCAGTGATTACGGGAGTAGTTTTGGAGAAAAACTGTTTTTT.

This chain connects TRBV4-1 to TRBJ1-1; no clear D. V lost 2 bases, J lost 3 bases, and 7 bases lay in between. The CDR3 loop spans 13 amino acids. The germline V gene encodes CDR1 MGHRA and CDR2 YSYEKL. The CDR3 DNA reads TGCGCCAGCAGCCAATTCAAGGACACTGAAGCTTTCTTT. The encoded protein is CASSQFKDTEAFF.

This clonotype was recorded many times. The chain recombines TRBV6-1 with TRBJ2-5, with D possibly being TRBD1 (6 bases). The V end was cut by 5 bases, the J end by 4 bases, with 11 bases between. Per the germline V gene, CDR1 is MNHNS and CDR2 is SASEGT. CDR3 length: 13 amino acids. The CDR3 region is CASSSGVTETQYF. DNA of the CDR3: TGTGCCAGCAGTTCAGGGGTTACAGAGACCCAGTACTTC.